This T cell receptor beta chain was recovered during a study of beta chain features in type 1 diabetes. Study-level background: Across the samples, over 85 million sorted cells were examined in total.

The V and J ends lost 4 bases and 4 bases respectively, with 15 bases between them. This CDR3 comprises 15 residues. In germline, CDR1 is SGDLS, CDR2 YYNGEE. Whole-study results and caveats: Moderate yet significant TCRB CDR3 shortening was seen in Type 1 diabetes patients in all four CD4+ subsets. Patients with type 1 diabetes carried fewer insertions and had more deletions at their VDJ junctions.

Reverse transcription of all isolated RNA meant that expressed TCRB transcripts were sequenced. The method was immunoSEQ multiplex PCR; TCRdb's version includes in-frame clones alone and lacks a portion of them. The sample yields 95,000 to 150,000 clones, 16% seen once. Comment on this clone: What it binds is unknown.

Averaging roughly 100 mL, one heparinised blood draw was given by each donor. Researchers reported sorting CD4+ naive, central memory, regulatory and stem cell-like memory cells via CD45RO/CCR7/CD25/CD127/CD95/CD27. The sample consisted of central memory CD4+ T cells from blood. This chain uses TRBV9 with TRBJ2-1; D is perhaps TRBD1 or TRBD2 (5 bases each). This receptor was obtained from a man aged 30 to 39 with type 1 diabetes. CDR3 sequence reads: CASSLEGTEYNEQFF. The CDR3 coding sequence is TGTGCCAGCAGCCTCGAAGGGACGGAGTACAATGAGCAGTTCTTC.